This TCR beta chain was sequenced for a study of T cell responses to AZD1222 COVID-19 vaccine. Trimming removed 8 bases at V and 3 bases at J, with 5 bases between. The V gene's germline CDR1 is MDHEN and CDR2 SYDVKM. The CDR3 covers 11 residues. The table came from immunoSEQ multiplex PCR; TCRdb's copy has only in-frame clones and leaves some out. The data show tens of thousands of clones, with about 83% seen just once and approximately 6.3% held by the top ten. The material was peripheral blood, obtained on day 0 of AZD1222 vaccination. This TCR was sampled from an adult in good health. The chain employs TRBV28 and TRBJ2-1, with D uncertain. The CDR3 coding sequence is TGTGCCAGCCGGATCTACAATGAGCAGTTCTTC. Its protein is CASRIYNEQFF.